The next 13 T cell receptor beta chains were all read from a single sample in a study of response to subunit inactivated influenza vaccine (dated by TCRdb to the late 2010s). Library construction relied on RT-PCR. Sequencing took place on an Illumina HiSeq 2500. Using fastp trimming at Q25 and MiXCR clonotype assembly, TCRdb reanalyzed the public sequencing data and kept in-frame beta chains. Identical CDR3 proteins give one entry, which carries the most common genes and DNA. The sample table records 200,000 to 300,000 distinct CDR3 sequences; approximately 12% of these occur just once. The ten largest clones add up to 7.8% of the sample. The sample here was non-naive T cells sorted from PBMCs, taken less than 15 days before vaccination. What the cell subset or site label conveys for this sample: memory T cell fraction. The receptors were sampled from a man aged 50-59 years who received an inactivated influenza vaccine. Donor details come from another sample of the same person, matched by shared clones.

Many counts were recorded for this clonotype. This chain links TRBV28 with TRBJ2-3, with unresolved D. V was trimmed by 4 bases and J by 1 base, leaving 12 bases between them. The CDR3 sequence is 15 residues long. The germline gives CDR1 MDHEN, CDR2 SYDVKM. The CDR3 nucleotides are TGTGCCAGCAGTTCCCGACGGACGCGCACAGATACGCAGTATTTT. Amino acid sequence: CASSSRRTRTDTQYF.

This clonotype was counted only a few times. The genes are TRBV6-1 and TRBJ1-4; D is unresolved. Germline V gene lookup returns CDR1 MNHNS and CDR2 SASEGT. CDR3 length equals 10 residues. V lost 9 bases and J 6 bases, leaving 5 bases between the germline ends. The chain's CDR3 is CARADEKLFF. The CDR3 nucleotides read TGTGCCAGGGCGGATGAAAAACTGTTTTTT.

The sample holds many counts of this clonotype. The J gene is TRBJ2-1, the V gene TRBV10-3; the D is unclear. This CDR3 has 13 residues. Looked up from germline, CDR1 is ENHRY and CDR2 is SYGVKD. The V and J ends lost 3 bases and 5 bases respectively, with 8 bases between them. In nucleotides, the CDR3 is TGTGCCATCAGTGAACGATGGGACAATGAGCAGTTCTTC. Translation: CAISERWDNEQFF.

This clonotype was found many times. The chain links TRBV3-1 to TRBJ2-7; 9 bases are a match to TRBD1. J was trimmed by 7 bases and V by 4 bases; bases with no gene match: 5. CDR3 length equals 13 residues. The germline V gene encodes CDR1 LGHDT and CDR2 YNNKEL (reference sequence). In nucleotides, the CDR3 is TGTGCCAGCAGCCTGGACAGGGGAAGGGAGCAGTACTTC. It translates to CASSLDRGREQYF.

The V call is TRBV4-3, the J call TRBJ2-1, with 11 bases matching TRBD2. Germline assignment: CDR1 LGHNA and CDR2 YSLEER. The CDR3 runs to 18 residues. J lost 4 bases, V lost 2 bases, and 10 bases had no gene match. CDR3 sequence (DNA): TGCGCCAGCAGCCAAATTTACGGTAGCGGGGGGGGGTACAATGAGCAGTTCTTC. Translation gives CASSQIYGSGGGYNEQFF.

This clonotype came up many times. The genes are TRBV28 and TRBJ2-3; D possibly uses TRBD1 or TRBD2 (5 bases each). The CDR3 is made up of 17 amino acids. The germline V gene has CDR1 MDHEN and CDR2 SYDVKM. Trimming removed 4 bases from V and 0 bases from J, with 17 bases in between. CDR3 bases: TGTGCCAGCAGTTCCCCTACAGGAGCGGCTAGCACAGATACGCAGTATTTT. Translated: CASSSPTGAASTDTQYF.

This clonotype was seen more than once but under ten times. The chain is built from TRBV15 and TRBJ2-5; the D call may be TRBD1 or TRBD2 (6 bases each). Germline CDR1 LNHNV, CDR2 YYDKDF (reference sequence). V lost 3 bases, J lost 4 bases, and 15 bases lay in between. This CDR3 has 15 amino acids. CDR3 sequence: CATSRDGGPGETQYF. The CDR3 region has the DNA TGTGCCACCAGCAGGGATGGGGGGCCCGGAGAGACCCAGTACTTC.

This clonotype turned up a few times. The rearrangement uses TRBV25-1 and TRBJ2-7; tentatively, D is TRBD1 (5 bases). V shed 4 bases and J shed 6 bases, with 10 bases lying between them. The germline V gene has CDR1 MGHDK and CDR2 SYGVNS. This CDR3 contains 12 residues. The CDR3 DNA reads TGTGCCAGCAGTGGATCAGGGATCGAGCAGTACTTC. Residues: CASSGSGIEQYF.

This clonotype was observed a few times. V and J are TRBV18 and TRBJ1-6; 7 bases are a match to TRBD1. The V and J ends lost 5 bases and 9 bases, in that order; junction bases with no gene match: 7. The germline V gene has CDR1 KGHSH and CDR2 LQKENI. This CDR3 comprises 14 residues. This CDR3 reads CASSNQGGASPLHF. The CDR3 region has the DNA TGTGCCAGCTCAAATCAGGGGGGCGCTTCACCCCTCCACTTT.

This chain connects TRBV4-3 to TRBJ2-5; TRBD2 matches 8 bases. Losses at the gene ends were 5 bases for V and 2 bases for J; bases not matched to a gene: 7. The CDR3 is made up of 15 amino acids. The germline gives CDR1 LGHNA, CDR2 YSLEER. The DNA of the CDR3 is TGCGCCAGCAGCGTCCAGCGGGGGCCTCAAGAGACCCAGTACTTC. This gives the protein CASSVQRGPQETQYF.

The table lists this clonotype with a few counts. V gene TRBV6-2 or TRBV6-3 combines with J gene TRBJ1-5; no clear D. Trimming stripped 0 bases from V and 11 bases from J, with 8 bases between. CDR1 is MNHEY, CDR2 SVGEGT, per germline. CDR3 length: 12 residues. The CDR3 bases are TGTGCCAGCAGTTACTCACCCACTGCCCAGCATTTT. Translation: CASSYSPTAQHF.

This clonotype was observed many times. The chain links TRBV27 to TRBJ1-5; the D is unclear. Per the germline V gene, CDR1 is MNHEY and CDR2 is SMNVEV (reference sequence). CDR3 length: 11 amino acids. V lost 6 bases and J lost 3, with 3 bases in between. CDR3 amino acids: CASRANQPQHF. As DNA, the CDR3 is TGTGCCAGCAGGGCCAATCAGCCCCAGCATTTT.

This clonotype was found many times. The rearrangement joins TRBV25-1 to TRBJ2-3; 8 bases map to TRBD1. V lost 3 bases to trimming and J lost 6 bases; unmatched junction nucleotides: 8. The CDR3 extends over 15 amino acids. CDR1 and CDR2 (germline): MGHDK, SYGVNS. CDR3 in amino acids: CASSDAGGAGDTQYF. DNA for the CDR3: TGTGCCAGCAGTGACGCAGGGGGCGCAGGGGATACGCAGTATTTT.